The 24 T cell receptor beta chains listed next were all sequenced from one sample in a study of blood T cell repertoires in COVID-19. Here immunoSEQ multiplex PCR was the method, and the copy in TCRdb shows in-frame clones only, minus some. The sample contains about 110,000 clones, roughly 83% of which appear only once. The sequencing sample was made of peripheral blood. These receptor sequences come from a woman in her fifties or sixties with acute or convalescent COVID-19.

The chain employs TRBV11-2 and TRBJ1-4; D unclear. The V end was cut by 0 bases, the J end by 4 bases, with 9 bases between. CDR1 and CDR2 from the germline V gene are SGHAT and FQNNGV. The CDR3 extends over 15 amino acids. The CDR3 protein is CASSLETGFNEKLFF. CDR3 coding DNA: TGTGCCAGCAGCTTAGAAACGGGGTTTAATGAAAAACTGTTTTTT.

This sequence joins TRBV27 and TRBJ2-1, with 8 bases that match TRBD1. V lost 6 bases, J lost 5 bases, and 3 bases stayed unmatched. There are 13 residues in the CDR3. Germline V CDR1 and CDR2: MNHEY, SMNVEV (reference sequence). CDR3 sequence: CASSWTGNNEQFF. CDR3 DNA sequence: TGTGCCAGCAGCTGGACAGGGAACAATGAGCAGTTCTTC.

The rearrangement joins TRBV9 to TRBJ2-3; 9 nucleotides align to TRBD2. The CDR3 contains 19 residues. Germline V gene sequence: CDR1 SGDLS, CDR2 YYNGEE. V trimming: 0 bases; J trimming: 3 bases; junction bases outside the gene matches: 14. Written as DNA, the CDR3 is TGTGCCAGCAGCGTAGCTACAAAGGGAGCGGGGGGTAGTACAGATACGCAGTATTTT. Translating it yields CASSVATKGAGGSTDTQYF.

This clone was seen just once. The V gene is TRBV19, the J gene TRBJ2-1; D is unclear. V lost 4 bases and J 10 bases, leaving 8 bases between the germline ends. Per the germline V gene, CDR1 is LNHDA and CDR2 is SQIVND (reference sequence). This CDR3 region has 11 residues. CDR3 DNA: TGTGCCAGTAGTAGGCTCGGGGAGCAGTTCTTC. It yields the protein CASSRLGEQFF.

The rearrangement links TRBV11-2 to TRBJ2-3; 8 bases agree with TRBD2. V lost 7 bases, J lost 3 bases, and 12 bases stayed unmatched. The CDR3 sequence is 16 residues long. Germline assignment: CDR1 SGHAT and CDR2 FQNNGV. The CDR3 bases are TGTGCCAGCACCTTCCTCGGGGGCGGGAGGACAGATACGCAGTATTTT. This gives the protein CASTFLGGGRTDTQYF.

This rearrangement joins TRBV28 to TRBJ1-3; perhaps TRBD1 as D (6 bases). Germline CDR1 MDHEN, CDR2 SYDVKM. V lost 4 bases and J lost 0, with 13 bases in between. The CDR3 loop spans 16 amino acids. In nucleotides, the CDR3 is TGTGCCAGCAGTTCAGGACAGACTTTCTCTGGAAACACCATATATTTT. Translated, it gives CASSSGQTFSGNTIYF.

This chain joins TRBV29-1 and TRBJ2-5; TRBD1 agrees at 8 bases. Germline V gene sequence: CDR1 SQVTM, CDR2 ANQGSEA. This CDR3 spans 13 amino acids. J lost 5 bases, V lost 5 bases, and 7 bases had no gene match. The CDR3 reads CSVPQGAGETQYF. CDR3 in DNA: TGCAGCGTTCCCCAGGGGGCAGGGGAGACCCAGTACTTC.

J is TRBJ2-7 and V is TRBV11-2; D uncertain. CDR1 SGHAT and CDR2 FQNNGV come from the germline V gene. CDR3 size: 12 residues. Trimming stripped 5 bases from V and 3 bases from J, with 8 bases between. CDR3 sequence reads: CASSPRDYEQYF. The DNA for the CDR3 is TGTGCCAGCAGCCCCCGAGACTACGAGCAGTACTTC.

The V and J genes are TRBV28 and TRBJ1-2; 7 bases are shared with TRBD1. V lost 6 bases and J lost 9; bases outside the gene matches: 10. CDR1 MDHEN and CDR2 SYDVKM come from the germline V gene. The CDR3 is 13 amino acids. The CDR3 DNA reads as TGTGCCAGCAGCCCAGGGACAGTTTATAGCTACACCTTC. Translating it yields CASSPGTVYSYTF.

This clone was counted between two and nine times. The chain links TRBV27 to TRBJ2-1; D is unresolved. This CDR3 has 16 residues. Trimming stripped 3 bases from V and 2 bases from J, with 14 bases between. CDR1 is MNHEY and CDR2 is SMNVEV in the germline V gene (reference sequence). CDR3 sequence: CASSFRAPVTYNEQFF. As DNA, the CDR3 is TGTGCCAGCAGTTTCCGAGCCCCCGTGACCTACAATGAGCAGTTCTTC.

The chain uses TRBV28 and TRBJ1-5; perhaps TRBD1 as D (5 bases). Germline V gene sequence: CDR1 MDHEN, CDR2 SYDVKM. This CDR3 is 16 amino acids long. Trimming left V 4 bases short and J 0 bases short, with 13 bases between. The CDR3 sequence: CASSSYPRDSNQPQHF. In DNA form, the CDR3 reads TGTGCCAGCAGTTCCTACCCCAGGGATAGCAATCAGCCCCAGCATTTT.

This clone has only a few counts. This chain joins TRBV2 and TRBJ2-5; 14 bases line up with TRBD2. V dropped 6 bases and J dropped 7; count of bases not matched to a gene: 7. Germline CDR1 and CDR2: SNHLY and FYNNEI. The CDR3 consists of 15 residues. The chain's CDR3 is CASRETSGGVGTQYF. The CDR3 coding sequence is TGTGCCAGCAGGGAGACTAGCGGGGGGGTAGGGACCCAGTACTTC.

The chain uses TRBV27 and TRBJ1-1, with unresolved D. The CDR3 sequence is 17 residues long. Per the germline V gene, CDR1 is MNHEY and CDR2 is SMNVEV (reference sequence). The V end lost 2 bases, the J end lost 3 bases, and 19 bases lay between the germline ends. The CDR3 protein is CASSLKVGGRRDTEAFF. In nucleotides, the CDR3 is TGTGCCAGCAGTTTAAAGGTAGGCGGCCGGCGCGACACTGAAGCTTTCTTT.

As concerns this clone: In the same sample, other DNA sequences code for this CDR3. The rearrangement uses TRBV28 and TRBJ1-1, with a possible D match to TRBD1 (5 bases). The CDR3 runs to 14 residues. Germline-derived CDR1 and CDR2 are MDHEN and SYDVKM. V lost 5 bases to trimming and J lost 0 bases, with 10 bases between them. The CDR3 region is CASSPGGMNTEAFF. CDR3 DNA: TGTGCCAGCAGTCCTGGGGGGATGAACACTGAAGCTTTCTTT. Filled out from reference TRBV28 and TRBJ1-1, the complete variable domain reads DVKVTQSSRYLVKRTGEKVFLECVQDMDHENMFWYRQDPGLGLRLIYFSYDVKMKEKGDIPEGYSVSREKKERFSLILESASTNQTSMYLCASSPGGMNTEAFFGQGTRLTVV.

The chain combines TRBV14 with TRBJ2-7; 7 bases agree with TRBD1. The CDR3 covers 15 residues. Germline-derived CDR1 and CDR2 are SGHDN and FVKESK. Trimming at V came to 4 bases and at J to 6 bases, leaving 12 bases not matched to a gene. CDR3 DNA sequence: TGTGCCAGCAGCCGGGTGACAGGGATAATCGGCGAGCAGTACTTC. The encoded protein is CASSRVTGIIGEQYF.

This clone was detected only once. The rearrangement links TRBV23-1 to TRBJ2-6, with D possibly matching TRBD2 (6 bases). TRBV23-1 carries the ORF label, with uncertain function. The CDR3 contains 18 residues. V shed 2 bases and J shed 0 bases, with 14 bases lying between them. The CDR3 DNA sequence: TGCGCCAGCAGTCAAGGGACTCTGAATCGCTCTGGGGCCAACGTCCTGACTTTC. It is translated as CASSQGTLNRSGANVLTF.

The genes are TRBV24-1 and TRBJ2-2; D gene ambiguous. Trimming took off 5 bases at V and 6 bases at J, with 6 bases between the two ends. CDR1 is KGHDR and CDR2 is SFDVKD in the germline V gene. The CDR3 consists of 12 residues. The CDR3 loop reads CATSARAGELFF. The DNA for the CDR3 is TGTGCCACCAGTGCGCGAGCCGGGGAGCTGTTTTTT.

This chain uses TRBV19 with TRBJ2-1; D not resolved. The V end was cut by 5 bases, the J end by 0 bases, with 8 bases between. Germline V lookup: CDR1 LNHDA, CDR2 SQIVND (reference sequence). The CDR3 consists of 14 residues. CDR3 sequence reads: CASSGQPSYNEQFF. The CDR3 nucleotides read TGTGCCAGTAGTGGGCAGCCCTCCTACAATGAGCAGTTCTTC.

The rearrangement uses TRBV19 and TRBJ1-2; 9 positions match TRBD1. Germline CDR1 reads LNHDA; CDR2 reads SQIVND (reference sequence). The CDR3 totals 15 residues. J was trimmed by 8 bases and V by 5 bases; bases with no gene match: 12. The CDR3 nucleotides are TGTGCCAGTAGTCGCCGGGACAGGGAGATTTGGGGCTACACCTTC. This sequence encodes CASSRRDREIWGYTF.

The V and J genes are TRBV11-3 and TRBJ2-3; maybe TRBD2 (5 bases). V was cut by 1 base and J by 6 bases, with 11 bases left in between. The CDR3 extends over 14 amino acids. Germline CDR1 SGHNT, CDR2 YENEEA. CDR3: CASSLGGVVDTQYF. CDR3 DNA sequence: TGTGCCAGCAGCTTAGGGGGAGTGGTGGATACGCAGTATTTT.

J is TRBJ2-2 and V is TRBV18; D gene unclear. The CDR3 consists of 14 residues. Germline V CDR1 and CDR2: KGHSH, LQKENI. Trimming took off 3 bases at V and 2 bases at J, with 7 bases between the two ends. The CDR3: CASSPSQNTGELFF. CDR3 bases: TGTGCCAGCTCACCTTCCCAAAACACCGGGGAGCTGTTTTTT.

Only a few counts were recorded for this clone. V usage is TRBV4-1 and J usage is TRBJ1-2, with 8 positions matching TRBD1. Unmatched junction bases numbered 12, after V lost 4 bases and J lost 8 bases. Germline CDR1 reads MGHRA; CDR2 reads YSYEKL. CDR3 length: 15 residues. The CDR3, as DNA: TGCGCCAGCAGCCCCCTGGCGACAGGGGCGTACGGCTACACCTTC. It yields the protein CASSPLATGAYGYTF.

V is TRBV7-8 and J is TRBJ2-3, with 14 positions matching TRBD2. V shed 6 bases and J 4 bases; nucleotides not matched to a gene: 3. The length of the CDR3 is 15 residues. Germline lookup yields CDR1 SGHVS and CDR2 FQNEAQ. The CDR3 DNA reads TGTGCCAGCAGACCGACTAGCGGGGGGGCAGATACGCAGTATTTT. The encoded protein is CASRPTSGGADTQYF.

The rearrangement links TRBV28 to TRBJ1-5; 8 positions match TRBD1. J was trimmed by 2 bases and V by 9 bases; bases with no gene match: 6. Germline V gives CDR1 MDHEN, CDR2 SYDVKM. The CDR3 has 14 amino acids. The CDR3 sequence: CASTTGVGNQPQHF. In DNA, the CDR3 is TGTGCCAGTACGACAGGGGTTGGCAATCAGCCCCAGCATTTT.